Listed below are T cell receptor beta chains from one sample, sequenced in a study of blood T cell repertoires in COVID-19. Sequenced by immunoSEQ multiplex PCR; TCRdb stores in-frame clones only, minus some. This sample carries 90,000 to 100,000 clones, approximately 84% of them seen once, and the ten largest clones take more than 9%. Input material: peripheral blood. These receptors were collected from a man between 65 and 85 years old with acute or convalescent COVID-19. The CDR3 runs from the conserved cysteine through the conserved F or W. Each record gives: V gene, CDR3 protein.

>TRBV19
CATGQAGGNTIYF
>TRBV7-9
CASSFRQGGYTF
>TRBV9
CASSGEGRVRETQYF
>TRBV14
CASSRNRVKGTDTQYF
>TRBV5-1
CASTPGRGGGKNIQYF
>TRBV12-3/TRBV12-4
CASGRRKVSEQYF
>TRBV28
CASISKAGGRYNEQFF
>TRBV18
CASSVGGPIDEQYF
>TRBV9
CASSVEDRNYGYTF
>TRBV6-1
CASSEARQGNPLHF
>TRBV19
CASSKPPTGGSGSEAFF
>TRBV10-1
CASSECPKSSYNSPLHF
>TRBV5-6
CASSSHGLAGQFF
>TRBV24-1
CATSERAGKTDTQYF
>TRBV27
CASSLSLAVRSYEQYF
>TRBV5-1
CASSLSQQISPFF
>TRBV23-1
CASRIRDRGNYGYTF
>TRBV5-5
CASSSWGQRNTEAFF
>TRBV7-9
CASSLAMGRNTEAFF
>TRBV7-9
CASSSGHDSGNTIYF
>TRBV18
CASSLQGGNTEAFF
>TRBV6-5
CASTSGTGSYTEAFF
>TRBV5-1
CASSIGQRLAAETQYF
>TRBV4-1
CASSPSAGRNEQFF
>TRBV11-1
CASSLAMAQDYGYTF
>TRBV5-4
CASSFGEGRMNTEAFF
>TRBV5-1
CASSLGLAGTYEQYF
>TRBV29-1
CSVVIGHQPQHF
>TRBV29-1
CSVQGGYTEAFF
>TRBV7-8
CASSWDSFTLREQYF
>TRBV30
CAWSVQVQETQYF
>TRBV6-5
CASSYSTGYQPQHF
>TRBV10-3
CAIRGQSSYNSPLHF
>TRBV2
CASDGEGLKAFF
>TRBV11-1
CASSLGGAGAIGVQFF
>TRBV3-1/TRBV3-2
CASVNRGDFTEAFF
>TRBV7-9
CASSLGQGQAFF
>TRBV6-5
CASTHQQGVTEAFF
>TRBV6-5
CASQTSGGNAGELFF
>TRBV21-1
CASRRDGRGLSTEAFF
>TRBV5-1
CASSSTGERFQPQHF
>TRBV4-3
CASSRLPGSGYEQYF
>TRBV3-1/TRBV3-2
CASSQDGVFSNQPQHF
>TRBV10-2
CASSGGGSYGYTF
>TRBV9
CASSDEGRAWGYTF
>TRBV5-1
CASSLTRTGRRDEQYF
>TRBV6-5
CATSDSQTYEQYF
>TRBV5-4
CASSLLDFQETQYF
>TRBV11-1
CASSPGLAEEQYF
>TRBV6-2/TRBV6-3
CASSYSMADRKNQPQHF
>TRBV6-4
CASSATGGGTGELFF
>TRBV4-3
CASSQKPPGLVGGPYEQYF
>TRBV3-1/TRBV3-2
CASSQMTGNYGYTF
>TRBV10-3
CAISAAGGPHEQYF
>TRBV7-2
CASRGRGMNTEAFF